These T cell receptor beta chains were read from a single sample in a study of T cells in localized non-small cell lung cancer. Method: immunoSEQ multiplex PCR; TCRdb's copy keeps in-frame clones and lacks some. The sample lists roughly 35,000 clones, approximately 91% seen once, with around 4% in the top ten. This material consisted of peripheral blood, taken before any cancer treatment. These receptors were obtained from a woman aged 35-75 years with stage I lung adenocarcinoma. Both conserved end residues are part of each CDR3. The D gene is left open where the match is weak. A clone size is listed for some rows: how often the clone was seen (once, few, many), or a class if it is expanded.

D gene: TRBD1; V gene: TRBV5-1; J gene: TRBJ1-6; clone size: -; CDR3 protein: CASSLGQGRSPLHF; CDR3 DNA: TGCGCCAGCAGCTTGGGACAGGGGCGATCACCCCTCCACTTT
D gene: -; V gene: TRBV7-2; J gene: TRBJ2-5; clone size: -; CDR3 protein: CASSLGVARARYF; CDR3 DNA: TGTGCCAGCAGCTTAGGGGTGGCCAGGGCGAGGTACTTC
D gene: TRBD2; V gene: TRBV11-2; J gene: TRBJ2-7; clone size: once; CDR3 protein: CASSFGTSGPYEQYF; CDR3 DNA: TGTGCCAGCAGCTTTGGGACTAGCGGCCCCTACGAGCAGTACTTC
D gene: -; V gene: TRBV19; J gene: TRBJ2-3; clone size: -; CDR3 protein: CASRLTGLADTQYF; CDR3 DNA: TGTGCCAGTAGATTAACAGGACTGGCAGATACGCAGTATTTT
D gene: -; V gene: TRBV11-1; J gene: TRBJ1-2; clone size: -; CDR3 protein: CASSSDRRRTSNYGYTF; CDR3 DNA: TGTGCCAGCAGCTCCGACCGTCGACGGACGTCTAACTATGGCTACACCTTC
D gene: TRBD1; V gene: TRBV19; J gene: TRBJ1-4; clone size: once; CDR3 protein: CASTRQGETEKLFF; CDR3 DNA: TGTGCCAGTACCAGACAGGGGGAGACTGAAAAACTGTTTTTT
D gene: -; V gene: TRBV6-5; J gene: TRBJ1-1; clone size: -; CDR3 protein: CASSYSSNTEAFF; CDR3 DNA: TGTGCCAGCAGTTACTCATCCAACACTGAAGCTTTCTTT
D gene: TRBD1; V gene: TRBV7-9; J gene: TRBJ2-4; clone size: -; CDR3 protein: CASSHGTGGERGIQYF; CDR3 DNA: TGTGCCAGCAGCCACGGGACAGGGGGCGAAAGGGGCATTCAGTACTTC
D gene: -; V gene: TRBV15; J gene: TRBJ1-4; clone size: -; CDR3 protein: CATSRALGATNEKLFF; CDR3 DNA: TGTGCCACCAGCAGAGCTTTAGGGGCAACTAATGAAAAACTGTTTTTT
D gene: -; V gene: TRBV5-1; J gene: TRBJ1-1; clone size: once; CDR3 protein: CASSLPPLGEANTEAFF; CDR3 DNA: TGCGCCAGCAGCTTACCCCCCCTGGGGGAAGCTAACACTGAAGCTTTCTTT
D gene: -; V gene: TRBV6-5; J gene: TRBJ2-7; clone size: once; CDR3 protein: CASSYAGGYEQYF; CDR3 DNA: TGTGCCAGCAGTTACGCGGGTGGCTACGAGCAGTACTTC
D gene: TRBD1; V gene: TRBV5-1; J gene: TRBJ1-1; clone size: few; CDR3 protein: CASSLVEGARTEAFF; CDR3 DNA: TGCGCCAGCAGCTTGGTTGAGGGGGCGCGTACTGAAGCTTTCTTT
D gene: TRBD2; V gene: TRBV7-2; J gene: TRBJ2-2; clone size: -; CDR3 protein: CASNAGGHITGELFF; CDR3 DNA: TGTGCCAGCAATGCGGGGGGACACATCACCGGGGAGCTGTTTTTT
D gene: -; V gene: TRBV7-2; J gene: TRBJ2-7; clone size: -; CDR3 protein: CASSLTGILLNYEQYF; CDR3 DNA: TGTGCCAGCAGCCTTACCGGGATCCTTCTTAACTACGAGCAGTACTTC
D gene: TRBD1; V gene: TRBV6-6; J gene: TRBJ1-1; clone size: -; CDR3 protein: CASIGQGRTEAFF; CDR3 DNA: TGTGCCAGCATCGGACAGGGGAGGACTGAAGCTTTCTTT
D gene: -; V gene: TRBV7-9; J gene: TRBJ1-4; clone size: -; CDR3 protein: CASSLSPLLRVKLFF; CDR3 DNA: TGTGCCAGCAGCTTATCCCCTTTGTTGAGGGTAAAACTGTTTTTT
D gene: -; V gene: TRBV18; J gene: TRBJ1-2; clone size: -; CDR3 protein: CASSPGAAANYGYTF; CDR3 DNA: TGTGCCAGCTCACCTGGGGCAGCAGCTAACTATGGCTACACCTTC
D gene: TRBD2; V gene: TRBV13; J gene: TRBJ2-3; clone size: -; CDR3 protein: CASSLLAGGKIPERDTDTQYF; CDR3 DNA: TGTGCCAGCAGCTTGTTGGCGGGGGGGAAGATTCCGGAAAGGGACACAGATACGCAGTATTTT
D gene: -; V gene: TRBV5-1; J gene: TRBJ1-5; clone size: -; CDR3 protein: CAHGWRCRGNQPQHF; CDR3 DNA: TGCGCCCACGGATGGAGGTGCAGGGGTAATCAGCCCCAGCATTTT
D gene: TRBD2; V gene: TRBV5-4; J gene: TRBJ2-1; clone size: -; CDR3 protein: CASSPRAGSGGNEQFF; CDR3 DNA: TGTGCCAGCAGCCCCCGAGCAGGTAGCGGGGGGAATGAGCAGTTCTTC
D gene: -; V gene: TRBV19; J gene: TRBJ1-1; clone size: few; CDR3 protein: CASSIGNTEAFF; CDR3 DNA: TGTGCCAGTAGTATCGGGAACACTGAAGCTTTCTTT
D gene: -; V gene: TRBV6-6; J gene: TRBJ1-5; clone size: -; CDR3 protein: CASSYSRSGASQPQHF; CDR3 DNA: TGTGCCAGCAGTTACTCGAGGTCGGGGGCGTCACAGCCCCAGCATTTT